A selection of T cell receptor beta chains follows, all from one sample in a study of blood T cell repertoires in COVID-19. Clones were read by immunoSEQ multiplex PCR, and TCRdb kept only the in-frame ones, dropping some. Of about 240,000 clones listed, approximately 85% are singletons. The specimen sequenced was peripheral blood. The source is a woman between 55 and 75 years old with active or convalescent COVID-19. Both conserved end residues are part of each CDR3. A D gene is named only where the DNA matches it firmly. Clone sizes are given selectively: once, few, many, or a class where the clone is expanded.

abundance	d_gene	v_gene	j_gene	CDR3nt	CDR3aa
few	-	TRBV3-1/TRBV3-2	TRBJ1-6	TGTGCCAGCAGCCCTCAGGTTTTGCCTGGATCACCCCTCCACTTT	CASSPQVLPGSPLHF
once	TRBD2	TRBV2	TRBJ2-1	TGTGCCAGCAGACCAGCTAGCGGTTACAATGAGCAGTTCTTC	CASRPASGYNEQFF
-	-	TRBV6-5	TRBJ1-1	TGTGCCAGCAGCCTCCGGGGAGGGGTGAACACTGAAGCTTTCTTT	CASSLRGGVNTEAFF
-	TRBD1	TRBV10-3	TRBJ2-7	TGTGCCATCAGTTCGTTAGGGGGACAGGGGGACGAGCAGTACTTC	CAISSLGGQGDEQYF
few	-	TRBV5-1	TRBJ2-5	TGCGCCAGCAGCTTAGGGGAAGAGACCCAGTACTTC	CASSLGEETQYF
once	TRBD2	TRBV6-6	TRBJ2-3	TGTGCCAGCAGTTACAGGGCGGGGGATCAGTCAGATACGCAGTATTTT	CASSYRAGDQSDTQYF
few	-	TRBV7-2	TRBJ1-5	TGTGCCAGCAGCTTAGGGTCTGGGACACCCGATCCCCTCAATCAGCCCCAGCATTTT	CASSLGSGTPDPLNQPQHF
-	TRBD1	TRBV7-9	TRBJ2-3	TGTGCCAGCAGCCACATGACAGGGGGCGTTAGCACAGATACGCAGTATTTT	CASSHMTGGVSTDTQYF
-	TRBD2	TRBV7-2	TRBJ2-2	TGTGCCAGCAGCCCCCCGGGACTAGCGGGGGGGCTTACCGGGGAGCTGTTTTTT	CASSPPGLAGGLTGELFF
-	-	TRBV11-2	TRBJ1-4	TGTGCCAGCAGCGTTAACACAGCAACTAATGAAAAACTGTTTTTT	CASSVNTATNEKLFF
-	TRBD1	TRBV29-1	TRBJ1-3	TGCAGCGTTCAAGGACAGGGGGGCGGAAACACCATATATTTT	CSVQGQGGGNTIYF
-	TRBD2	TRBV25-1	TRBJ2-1	TGTGCCAGCAGTGTGGGAGGGAATGAGCAGTTCTTC	CASSVGGNEQFF
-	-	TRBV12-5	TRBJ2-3	TGTGCTAGCAGACAGTCCACAGATACGCAGTATTTT	CASRQSTDTQYF
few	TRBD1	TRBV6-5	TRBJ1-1	TGTGCCACCTCGCAGACAGGGGGCGTTGAAGCTTTCTTT	CATSQTGGVEAFF
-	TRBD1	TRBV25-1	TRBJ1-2	TGTGCCAGCAGTGGACGGGACAGGGGGAGTACATACACCTTC	CASSGRDRGSTYTF
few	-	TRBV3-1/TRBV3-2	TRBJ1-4	TGTGCCAGCAGCCAAGGCGGGGCGCGGGGCGAAAAACTGTTTTTT	CASSQGGARGEKLFF
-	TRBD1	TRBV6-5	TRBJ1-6	TGTGCCAGCAGCCGCACAGGGGGAGATTCACCCCTCCACTTT	CASSRTGGDSPLHF
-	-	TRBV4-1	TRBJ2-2	TGCGCCAGCAGCCAAGGACAGACATACACCGGGGAGCTGTTTTTT	CASSQGQTYTGELFF
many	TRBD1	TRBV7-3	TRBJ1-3	TGTGCCAGCAGCTTGAGGGGGCCAACCTCTGGAAACACCATATATTTT	CASSLRGPTSGNTIYF
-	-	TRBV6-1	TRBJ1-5	TGTGCCAGCAGTGCCTCGCGGACAGCGACGGGGCAGCCCCAGCATTTT	CASSASRTATGQPQHF
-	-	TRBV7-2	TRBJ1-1	TGTGCCAGCAGCTTAGACTATCCTAGAGATGGGGCTTTCTTT	CASSLDYPRDGAFF
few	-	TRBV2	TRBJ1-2	TGTGCCAGCAGTCCGACAGCCCCGAATCTCTCTAACTATGGCTACACCTTC	CASSPTAPNLSNYGYTF
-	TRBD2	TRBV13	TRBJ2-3	TGTGCCAGCAGCCCCCAAACTAGCGGGGGGGCGATTTACACAGATACGCAGTATTTT	CASSPQTSGGAIYTDTQYF
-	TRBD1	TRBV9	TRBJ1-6	TGTGCCAGCAGCGTAGGGGTCACAGGGGGTAATTCACCCCTCCACTTT	CASSVGVTGGNSPLHF
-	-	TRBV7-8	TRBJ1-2	TGTGCCAGCAGCTTAGGGGTCCGACTTGGGGGCTACACCTTC	CASSLGVRLGGYTF
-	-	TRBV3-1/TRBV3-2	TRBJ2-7	TGTGCCAGCAGCCAAGGCGGGGCGCGGGTCGAGAACGAGCAGTACTTC	CASSQGGARVENEQYF
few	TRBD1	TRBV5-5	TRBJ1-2	TGTGCCAGCAGCCTCACAGGGGGAGGCTATGGCTACACCTTC	CASSLTGGGYGYTF
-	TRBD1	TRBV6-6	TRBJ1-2	TGTGCCAGCAGCTCCACAGGGGACTATGGCTACACCTTC	CASSSTGDYGYTF
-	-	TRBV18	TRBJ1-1	TGTGCCAGCTCACCAGTGGGAGGGAACACTGAAGCTTTCTTT	CASSPVGGNTEAFF
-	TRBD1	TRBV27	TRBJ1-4	TGTGCCACCCAACGGACAGGGCGAGGGCGTGCTAATGAAAAACTGTTTTTT	CATQRTGRGRANEKLFF
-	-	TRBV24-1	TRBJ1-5	TGTGCCACCAGCCCCCTAGCCCAGCATTTT	CATSPLAQHF
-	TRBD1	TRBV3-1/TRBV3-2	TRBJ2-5	TGTGCCAGCAGCCCATCGACAGGGGGCTATTTGGAGACCCAGTACTTC	CASSPSTGGYLETQYF
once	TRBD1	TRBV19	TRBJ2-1	TGTGCCAGTAGTACACGGACAGGGGCGTCCTACAATGAGCAGTTCTTC	CASSTRTGASYNEQFF
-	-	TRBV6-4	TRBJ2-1	TGTGCCAGCAGTGTGTCTAGCTCCTACAATGAGCAGTTCTTC	CASSVSSSYNEQFF
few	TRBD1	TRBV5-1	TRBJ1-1	TGCGCCAGCAGCTTACAGGGGGCGAACACTGAAGCTTTCTTT	CASSLQGANTEAFF
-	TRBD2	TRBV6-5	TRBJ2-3	TGTGCCAGCGGTAGCGGGGGGCCCCCCGAAGATACGCAGTATTTT	CASGSGGPPEDTQYF
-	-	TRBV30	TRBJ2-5	TGTGCCTGGAGTAGCGCGCACGAGACCCAGTACTTC	CAWSSAHETQYF
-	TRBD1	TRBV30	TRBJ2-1	TGTGCCTGGAAACCCCAGGGGGAGACCTCCTACAATGAGCAGTTCTTC	CAWKPQGETSYNEQFF
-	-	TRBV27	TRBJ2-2	TGTGCCAGCAGTTTAGCTCTATCCACCGGGGAGCTGTTTTTT	CASSLALSTGELFF
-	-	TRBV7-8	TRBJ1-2	TGTGCCAGCAGGGCTCTAGGGGCGGGGCGGAGAGGCTACACCTTC	CASRALGAGRRGYTF
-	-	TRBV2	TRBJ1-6	TGTGCCAGCAGTGAAGCGGGCCAGTCATTGGTCCTCCACTTT	CASSEAGQSLVLHF
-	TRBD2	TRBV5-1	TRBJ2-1	TGCGCCAGCAGCGGGACTAGCGGGGCTGGCAATGAGCAGTTCTTC	CASSGTSGAGNEQFF
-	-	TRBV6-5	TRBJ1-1	TGTGCCAGCAGTTTGGAGGTTGTCGGTACTGAAGCTTTCTTT	CASSLEVVGTEAFF
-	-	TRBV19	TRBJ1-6	TGTGCCAGTACGACGGGCTCCTATAATTCACCCCTCCACTTT	CASTTGSYNSPLHF